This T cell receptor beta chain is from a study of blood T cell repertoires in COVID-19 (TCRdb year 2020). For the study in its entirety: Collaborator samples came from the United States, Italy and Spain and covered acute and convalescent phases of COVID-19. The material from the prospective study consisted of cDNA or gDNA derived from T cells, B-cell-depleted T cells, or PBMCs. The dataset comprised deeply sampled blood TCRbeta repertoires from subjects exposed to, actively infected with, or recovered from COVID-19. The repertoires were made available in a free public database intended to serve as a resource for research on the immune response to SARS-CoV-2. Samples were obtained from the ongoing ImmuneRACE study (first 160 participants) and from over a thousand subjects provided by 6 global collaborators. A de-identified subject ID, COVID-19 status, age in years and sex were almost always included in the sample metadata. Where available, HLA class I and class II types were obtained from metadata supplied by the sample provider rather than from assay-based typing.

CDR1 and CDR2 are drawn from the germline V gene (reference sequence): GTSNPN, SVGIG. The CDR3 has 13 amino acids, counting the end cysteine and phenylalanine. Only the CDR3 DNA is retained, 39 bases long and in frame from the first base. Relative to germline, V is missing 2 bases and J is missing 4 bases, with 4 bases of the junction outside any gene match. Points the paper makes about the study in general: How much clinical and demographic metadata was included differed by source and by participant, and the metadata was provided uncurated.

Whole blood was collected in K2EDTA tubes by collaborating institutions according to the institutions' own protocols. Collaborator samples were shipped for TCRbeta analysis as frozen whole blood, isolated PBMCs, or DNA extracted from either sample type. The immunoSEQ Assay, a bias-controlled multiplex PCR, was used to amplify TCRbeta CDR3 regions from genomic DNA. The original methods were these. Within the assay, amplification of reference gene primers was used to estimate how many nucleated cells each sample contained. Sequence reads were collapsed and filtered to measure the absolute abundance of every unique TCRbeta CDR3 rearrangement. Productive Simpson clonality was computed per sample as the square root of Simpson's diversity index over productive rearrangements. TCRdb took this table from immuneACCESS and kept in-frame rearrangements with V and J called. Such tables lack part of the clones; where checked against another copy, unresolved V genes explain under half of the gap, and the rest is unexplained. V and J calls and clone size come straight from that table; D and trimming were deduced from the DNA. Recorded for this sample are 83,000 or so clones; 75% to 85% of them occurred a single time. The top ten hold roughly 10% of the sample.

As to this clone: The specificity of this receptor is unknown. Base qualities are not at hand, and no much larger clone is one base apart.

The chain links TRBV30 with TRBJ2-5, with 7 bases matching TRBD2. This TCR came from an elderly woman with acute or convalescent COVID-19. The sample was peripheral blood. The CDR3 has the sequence CAWSRTGGETQYF. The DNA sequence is TGTGCCTGGAGTAGGACGGGGGGAGAGACCCAGTACTTC.